The clone carrying this TCR beta chain was observed a handful of times. Antigen: not known. These data are taken from a study of regulatory and conventional T cells in RAG deficiency. Using immunoSEQ multiplex PCR, the repertoire was profiled, and TCRdb retains in-frame clones only, with some absent. The sample carries around 29,000 clones, 95% to 96% recorded once. Study findings and constraints: Shorter CDR3s in all patient subsets; >80% Treg-Tconv overlap in Omenn.

The germline V gene has CDR1 SGHRS and CDR2 YFSETQ. Trimming pared 0 bases from V and 1 base from J, leaving 10 bases between. This CDR3 contains 15 residues. The sorted conventional CD4+ T cells were CD25-low and CD127-high, with genomic DNA sequenced. The same data also went into a second study, on regulatory T cells. That publication notes: Primers: 52 TRBV forward and 13 TRBJ reverse.

This receptor was taken from a human donor in good health. J is TRBJ1-1 and V is TRBV5-1, with D tentatively TRBD1 (5 bases). The source material was CD25- CD4+ T cells sorted from blood. The CDR3 region has the DNA TGCGCCAGCAGCTTGGGGGGCAGGAAGAACACTGAAGCTTTCTTT. Translating gives CASSLGGRKNTEAFF.